The 19 T cell receptor beta chains in this list originate from one sample, sequenced in a study of T cells after yellow fever vaccination. Each CDR3 protein gets one entry after TCRdb re-called the 5' RACE reads with MiXCR. The sample has fewer than 85,000 distinct CDR3 sequences; approximately 7.5% are singletons. The sample here was CD8+ T cells sorted from PBMCs, taken on the day of the yellow fever booster vaccination. These receptors originate from a man aged 25-45 years who received the YFV17D yellow fever vaccine.

Many counts were recorded for this clonotype. CDR3 DNA: TGTGCCAGCAGTTCCGGGACCCCCGCGCAGCCCCAGTACTTC. Amino acids: CASSSGTPAQPQYF. The rearrangement joins TRBV6-2 or TRBV6-3 to TRBJ2-5, with D possibly called TRBD1 or TRBD2 (5 bases each). The CDR3 runs 14 residues. CDR1 MNHEY and CDR2 SVGEGT come from the germline V gene. The V gene lost 4 bases and the J gene lost 9 bases, with 18 bases spanning the gap.

This clonotype has only a few counts. J is TRBJ2-2 and V is TRBV24-1, with 7 bases lining up with TRBD1. Germline values: CDR1 KGHDR, CDR2 SFDVKD. The CDR3 runs 17 residues. The V and J ends lost 4 bases and 5 bases, in that order; junction bases with no gene match: 12. In DNA, the CDR3 is TGTGCCACCAGTGAAACAACCCGCGCAGGGGGAACCGGGGAGCTGTTTTTT. This codes for CATSETTRAGGTGELFF.

This clonotype was picked up a small number of times. This sequence joins TRBV25-1 and TRBJ2-2; D call uncertain. The germline V and J ends were trimmed by 8 bases and 6 bases, with 7 bases remaining between them. This CDR3 has 11 residues. From germline, CDR1 is MGHDK and CDR2 SYGVNS. The CDR3 spells CASLTAGELFF. CDR3 bases: TGTGCCAGCTTGACCGCCGGGGAGCTGTTTTTT.

The sample holds a few counts of this clonotype. V is TRBV28 and J is TRBJ2-2, with a weak D call TRBD1 (5 bases). The CDR3 covers 16 residues. With 1 base removed from V and 1 base from J, the gap between germline ends came to 10 bases. CDR1 is MDHEN, CDR2 SYDVKM, per germline. DNA of the CDR3: TGTGCCAGCAGTTTATTAGGGCAGGGGAACACCGGGGAGCTGTTTTTT. Translation: CASSLLGQGNTGELFF.

The chain couples TRBV11-1 to TRBJ2-1; TRBD2 is a possible D gene (6 bases). In germline, CDR1 is SGHAT, CDR2 FQDESV (reference sequence). The length of the CDR3 is 21 residues. V lost 3 bases to trimming and J lost 0 bases, with 27 bases between them. CDR3 region: CASSFGGDSLSGSSSYNEQFF. CDR3 DNA sequence: TGTGCCAGCAGCTTTGGTGGGGACTCTTTATCGGGGTCCAGCTCCTACAATGAGCAGTTCTTC.

The V and J genes are TRBV30 and TRBJ2-3; 12 bases agree with TRBD1. In germline, CDR1 is GTSNPN, CDR2 SVGIG (reference sequence). The CDR3 is 17 amino acids. With 1 base clipped from V and 6 bases from J, the junction kept 11 bases outside the gene matches. The CDR3 nucleotides read TGTGCCTGGAGTGCCCAGCCGGGACAGGGGGCCCCCGATACGCAGTATTTT. Amino acids: CAWSAQPGQGAPDTQYF.

The chain joins TRBV14 to TRBJ2-3; tentatively, D is TRBD2 (6 bases). In germline, CDR1 is SGHDN, CDR2 FVKESK. V was clipped by 1 base and J by 1 base, with 12 bases between them. This CDR3 is built from 16 residues. CDR3 DNA: TGTGCCAGCAGCCAAGTCCCGGGGGATCGCACAGATACGCAGTATTTT. Its translation: CASSQVPGDRTDTQYF.

Only a few counts were recorded for this clonotype. The V gene is TRBV7-3, the J gene TRBJ2-3, with 14 bases that match TRBD2. The germline V gene encodes CDR1 SGHTA and CDR2 FQGTGA. V lost 4 bases, J lost 5 bases, and 5 bases stayed unmatched. The CDR3 is 16 amino acids. CDR3 DNA: TGTGCCAGCAGCTCGACTAGCGGGAGGGAAGGAGATACGCAGTATTTT. Amino acid sequence: CASSSTSGREGDTQYF.

The genes are TRBV7-6 and TRBJ2-2; 9 bases map to TRBD1. Unmatched junction bases numbered 2, after V lost 4 bases and J lost 5 bases. CDR3 size: 14 residues. Germline V gene sequence: CDR1 SGHVS, CDR2 FNYEAQ. This CDR3 is CASSYGQGTGELFF. The CDR3 DNA sequence: TGTGCCAGCAGCTACGGACAGGGGACCGGGGAGCTGTTTTTT.

The chain is built from TRBV12-3 or TRBV12-4 and TRBJ2-2; 8 bases agree with TRBD2. V lost 2 bases and J lost 0; bases outside the gene matches: 11. This CDR3 is built from 19 residues. Here the CDR3 reads CASSLLGLAGWANTGELFF. The DNA of the CDR3 is TGTGCCAGCAGTTTATTGGGCCTAGCGGGTTGGGCGAACACCGGGGAGCTGTTTTTT.

Remarks on this clonotype: Since a much larger clone is just one base distant, this may be a read error. The chain has TRBV20-1 and TRBJ2-1, with 7 bases lining up with TRBD2. The CDR3 contains 13 residues. CDR1 and CDR2 from the germline V gene are DFQATT and SNEGSKA (reference sequence). In nucleotides, the CDR3 is TGCAGTGCTAGACTAGCGGACTACAATGAGCAGTCCTTC. This gives the protein CSARLADYNEQSF.

This clonotype was observed a handful of times. This chain connects TRBV12-3 or TRBV12-4 to TRBJ2-4; D gene uncertain. The V end lost 3 bases, the J end lost 2 bases, and 8 bases lay between the germline ends. This CDR3 has 14 amino acids. In DNA, the CDR3 is TGTGCCAGCAGTTTGGGTTCACCCAAAAACATTCAGTACTTC. Its protein product is CASSLGSPKNIQYF.

This clonotype showed up just a few times. As DNA, the CDR3 is TGTGCCAGCAGTCGCAGCCGAGCGGACAGGCGCGGTCAGCCCCAGCATTTT. This sequence encodes CASSRSRADRRGQPQHF. This chain links TRBV2 with TRBJ1-5, with 7 bases lining up with TRBD1. The length of the CDR3 is 17 residues. Germline lookup yields CDR1 SNHLY and CDR2 FYNNEI. Losses at the gene ends were 5 bases for V and 6 bases for J; bases not matched to a gene: 16.

This clonotype has only a few counts. The chain employs TRBV6-1 and TRBJ2-1; D may match TRBD1 or TRBD2 (5 bases each). Trimming shortened V by 7 bases and J by 8 bases, and 21 bases separated the two germline ends. This CDR3 has 15 amino acids. Germline V CDR1 and CDR2: MNHNS, SASEGT. This CDR3 reads CASTPGTGTVHEQFF. In DNA form, the CDR3 reads TGTGCCAGCACCCCCGGGACGGGGACGGTCCATGAGCAGTTCTTC.

The table lists this clonotype with a few counts. CDR3 bases: TGTGCCAGCAGCTTCGACAGGCCCGGGGCCAACGTCCTGACTTTC. Translating gives CASSFDRPGANVLTF. The chain links TRBV11-2 to TRBJ2-6; D may be TRBD1 (6 bases). The CDR3 is 15 amino acids. The germline V and J ends were trimmed by 3 bases and 4 bases, with 10 bases remaining between them. Germline assignment: CDR1 SGHAT and CDR2 FQNNGV.

The chain links TRBV10-1 to TRBJ2-2; D call uncertain. The ends were cut back, 4 bases at V and 3 bases at J, with 18 bases in the middle. The CDR3 is made up of 17 amino acids. Germline-derived CDR1 and CDR2 are WNHNN and SYGVQD (reference sequence). CDR3 sequence: CASSGSDKGRYTGELFF. As DNA, the CDR3 is TGCGCCAGCAGTGGGTCGGATAAAGGGCGATACACCGGGGAGCTGTTTTTT.

This clonotype was seen a few times. The chain couples TRBV20-1 to TRBJ2-7, with 8 bases that match TRBD2. Unmatched junction bases numbered 4, after V lost 0 bases and J lost 0 bases. The CDR3 is 15 residues long. CDR1 is DFQATT and CDR2 is SNEGSKA in the germline V gene (reference sequence). CDR3 residues: CSAREPAGASYEQYF. CDR3 nucleotides: TGCAGTGCTAGAGAACCAGCGGGGGCCTCCTACGAGCAGTACTTC.

Many counts were recorded for this clonotype. The chain employs TRBV7-2 and TRBJ2-1; 7 bases line up with TRBD2. The CDR3 is 14 amino acids. Per the germline V gene, CDR1 is SGHTA and CDR2 is FQGNSA. V dropped 10 bases and J dropped 3; count of bases not matched to a gene: 9. The CDR3 region is CAIFSGRDYNEQFF. The CDR3 DNA is TGTGCCATATTCTCGGGGAGGGACTACAATGAGCAGTTCTTC.

The rearrangement joins TRBV27 to TRBJ2-7; D call uncertain. From germline, CDR1 is MNHEY and CDR2 SMNVEV (reference sequence). The V gene lost 5 bases and the J gene lost 2 bases, with 10 bases spanning the gap. This CDR3 has 13 residues. In DNA form, the CDR3 reads TGTGCCAGCAGTAAGATTCCGACCTACGAGCAGTACTTC. Protein product: CASSKIPTYEQYF.